The 17 T cell receptor beta chains listed next were all sequenced from one sample in a study of radiotherapy plus CTLA-4 blockade in lung cancer. The assay was immunoSEQ multiplex PCR, and TCRdb's table has in-frame clones only and misses some. The sample gives 50,000 to 85,000 clones, around 83% of which show up once; less than 5% is in the top ten. The sample in question was peripheral blood, obtained from a patient treated with radiotherapy plus ipilimumab. These receptors were taken from a human donor with non-small cell lung cancer who had a partial response to radiotherapy plus ipilimumab.

This clone was seen a few times. CDR3 loop: CASSPVGGADTEAFF. The CDR3 coding sequence is TGCGCCAGCAGCCCCGTGGGAGGGGCTGACACTGAAGCTTTCTTT. The chain links TRBV4-1 to TRBJ1-1, with D perhaps matching TRBD1 (5 bases). The CDR3 length is 15 residues. The V and J ends lost 4 bases and 3 bases respectively, with 15 bases between them. In germline, CDR1 is MGHRA, CDR2 YSYEKL.

A few counts support this clone. The CDR3 sequence: CASSVTVREQYF. CDR3 bases: TGTGCCAGCAGTGTAACGGTTCGGGAGCAGTACTTC. The chain has TRBV6-1 and TRBJ2-7; D ambiguous. Trimming removed 4 bases from V and 7 bases from J, with 11 bases in between. Germline V gene sequence: CDR1 MNHNS, CDR2 SASEGT. This CDR3 spans 12 amino acids.

The J gene is TRBJ2-1, the V gene TRBV2; weak D call: TRBD1 (7 bases). Germline-derived CDR1 and CDR2 are SNHLY and FYNNEI. The length of the CDR3 is 13 residues. The germline V and J ends were trimmed by 10 bases and 9 bases, with 19 bases remaining between them. The CDR3 loop reads CATDSPQGGEQFF. CDR3 sequence (DNA): TGTGCCACCGATTCCCCTCAGGGGGGTGAGCAGTTCTTC.

The J gene is TRBJ2-1, the V gene TRBV28; 12 bases match TRBD2. The length of the CDR3 is 15 residues. The ends lost 2 bases at V and 7 bases at J; junction bases unmatched: 3. Germline CDR1 is MDHEN and CDR2 is SYDVKM. The CDR3: CASSLTGLAGNEQFF. Written as DNA, the CDR3 is TGTGCCAGCAGTTTAACCGGACTAGCGGGAAATGAGCAGTTCTTC.

The chain links TRBV6-1 to TRBJ1-1; TRBD1 matches 7 bases. V was pared by 5 bases and J by 6 bases, with 12 bases of the junction left unmatched. Germline-derived CDR1 and CDR2 are MNHNS and SASEGT. This CDR3 spans 15 amino acids. This chain's CDR3 is CASSFGQVGDSEAFF. The CDR3 nucleotides read TGTGCCAGCAGTTTTGGACAGGTCGGGGACTCTGAAGCTTTCTTT.

This chain connects TRBV5-1 to TRBJ2-2, with 10 bases aligning to TRBD1. Germline CDR1 is SGHRS and CDR2 is YFSETQ. V gave up 1 base and J gave up 6 bases; unmatched junction bases: 3. The CDR3 is 15 residues long. The CDR3 sequence is CASSLSGTGAGELFF. The CDR3 bases are TGCGCCAGCAGCTTGTCCGGGACAGGGGCCGGGGAGCTGTTTTTT.

This clone came up a few times. The chain links TRBV6-1 to TRBJ2-3; 7 nucleotides line up with TRBD1. V lost 7 bases and J lost 8; bases outside the gene matches: 12. Germline V gene sequence: CDR1 MNHNS, CDR2 SASEGT. CDR3 size: 14 residues. The DNA of the CDR3 is TGTGCCAGCACTCCGGGACAGAGTGCGCCTACGCAGTATTTT. Amino acids: CASTPGQSAPTQYF.

The V gene is TRBV7-2, the J gene TRBJ1-1; D ambiguous. In germline, CDR1 is SGHTA, CDR2 FQGNSA. Trimming took 7 bases from V and 1 from J, leaving 7 bases between them. This CDR3 region has 12 residues. The CDR3 here is CASTPQNTEAFF. DNA of the CDR3: TGTGCCAGCACCCCCCAGAACACTGAAGCTTTCTTT.

V usage is TRBV29-1 and J usage is TRBJ2-5; a possible D gene is TRBD2 (6 bases). The end of the DNA fits TRBJ2-7 better, so the J call may be wrong. The germline V gene has CDR1 SQVTM and CDR2 ANQGSEA. CDR3 length: 14 residues. CDR3 amino acids: CSVGGAHNSYEQYF. The CDR3, as DNA: TGCAGCGTTGGCGGGGCCCACAATTCCTACGAGCAGTACTTC.

This clone has only one observation. The chain combines TRBV7-3 with TRBJ1-2, with D uncertain. Germline loops: CDR1 SGHTA, CDR2 FQGTGA. Trimming cost V 2 bases and J 8 bases, with 12 bases left between them. The CDR3 contains 13 residues. CDR3 in DNA: TGTGCCAGCAGCTTATTTGAGGGAAGCGGCTACACCTTC. Translated, it gives CASSLFEGSGYTF. Variable domain in full (rest from reference TRBV7-3 and TRBJ1-2): GAGVSQTPSNKVTEKGKYVELRCDPISGHTALYWYRQSLGQGPEFLIYFQGTGAADDSGLPNDRFFAVRPEGSVSTLKIQRTERGDSAVYLCASSLFEGSGYTFGSGTRLTVV.

The chain links TRBV5-6 to TRBJ2-5, with D possibly TRBD2 on 5 matching bases. Trimming took 4 bases from V and 5 from J, leaving 15 bases between them. This CDR3 comprises 14 residues. CDR1 and CDR2 from the germline V gene are SGHDT and YYEEEE. CDR3 region: CASSPGGYLETQYF. Here the CDR3 DNA reads TGTGCCAGCAGCCCGGGCGGGTATCTCGAGACCCAGTACTTC.

Regarding this clone: Germline and junction disagree at one end, which may indicate a read error. CDR3 nucleotides: TGCAGTGCTGGAATACCGGGACAGGGCTGCTTC. Translated: CSAGIPGQGCF. V and J are TRBV20-1 and TRBJ2-7; 9 nucleotides agree with TRBD1. The CDR3 is 11 amino acids. CDR1 DFQATT and CDR2 SNEGSKA come from the germline V gene (reference sequence).

The J gene is TRBJ2-2, the V gene TRBV7-6; D gene unclear. V was trimmed by 5 bases and J by 9 bases, leaving 7 bases between them. Germline CDR1 and CDR2: SGHVS and FNYEAQ. CDR3 length equals 11 residues. The CDR3 DNA sequence: TGTGCCAGCAGCCCCCCCTGGGAGCTGTTTTTT. This translates into CASSPPWELFF.

This chain links TRBV7-6 with TRBJ1-2, with TRBD1 matching over 12 bases. Germline lookup yields CDR1 SGHVS and CDR2 FNYEAQ. J lost 7 bases, V lost 2 bases, and 5 bases had no gene match. CDR3 length equals 15 residues. CDR3 loop: CASSLFGTGGFGYTF. In DNA form, the CDR3 reads TGTGCCAGCAGCTTATTCGGGACAGGGGGCTTTGGCTACACCTTC.

This clone was recorded only once. The CDR3 DNA sequence: TGTGCCAGTACTCTACCCGGGAGCCCAAGAAACTATGGCTACACCTTC. This translates into CASTLPGSPRNYGYTF. The chain uses TRBV19 and TRBJ1-2; D is ambiguous. Looked up from germline, CDR1 is LNHDA and CDR2 is SQIVND (reference sequence). This CDR3 spans 16 amino acids. V dropped 7 bases and J dropped 2 bases, with 20 bases sitting between them.

The chain joins TRBV7-9 to TRBJ1-3; D gene ambiguous. This CDR3 comprises 11 residues. Trimming took off 4 bases at V and 7 bases at J, with 5 bases between the two ends. Germline assignment: CDR1 SEHNR and CDR2 FQNEAQ (reference sequence). CDR3 in DNA: TGTGCCAGCAGCTCACAGAACACCATATATTTT. It is translated as CASSSQNTIYF.

This chain links TRBV11-2 with TRBJ2-1; D is perhaps TRBD2 (6 bases). The V end lost 4 bases, the J end lost 6 bases, and 10 bases lay between the germline ends. This CDR3 spans 13 amino acids. Germline values: CDR1 SGHAT, CDR2 FQNNGV. The CDR3 loop is CASSSGLPNEQFF. The CDR3 DNA reads TGTGCCAGCAGCTCGGGACTCCCCAATGAGCAGTTCTTC.